This passage covers 17 T cell receptor beta chains from one sample sequenced in a study of sequential checkpoint blockade in melanoma. The sample's treatment: randomized to nivolumab then ipilimumab (arm A) or the reverse (arm B). Sequenced by immunoSEQ multiplex PCR; TCRdb stores in-frame clones only, minus some. The table has approximately 12,000 clones, roughly a quarter seen once. The sample consisted of tumor tissue (inferred from file names), taken from a patient given nivolumab and ipilimumab in sequence. These receptors were obtained from a human donor with melanoma.

The table lists this clone with a few counts. The chain links TRBV11-3 to TRBJ1-2, with 8 bases that match TRBD1. The V gene's germline CDR1 is SGHNT and CDR2 YENEEA. The ends lost 5 bases at V and 3 bases at J; junction bases unmatched: 5. This CDR3 has 14 amino acids. The CDR3 loop is CASSKPGQDYGYTF. The CDR3 bases are TGTGCCAGCAGCAAACCGGGACAGGACTATGGCTACACCTTC.

This clone appeared many times. The chain combines TRBV11-3 with TRBJ2-1; D is undetermined. Trimming left V 5 bases short and J 5 bases short, with 16 bases between. Looked up from germline, CDR1 is SGHNT and CDR2 is YENEEA. The CDR3 has 15 residues. CDR3 nucleotides: TGTGCCAGCAGCCCCGGAGCAAGGAACGACAATGAGCAGTTCTTC. Translation: CASSPGARNDNEQFF.

J is TRBJ2-7 and V is TRBV6-8; 9 bases fit TRBD2. Germline-derived CDR1 and CDR2 are MNHGY and SAAAGT. This CDR3 comprises 15 residues. The junction had 3 bases not matched to a gene; V was cut back by 2 bases and J by 1 base. CDR3 region: CASSYPGLASYEQYF. In nucleotides, the CDR3 is TGTGCCAGCAGTTACCCGGGACTAGCATCCTACGAGCAGTACTTC.

This clone was counted a few times. The V gene is TRBV6-8, the J gene TRBJ2-5; 11 bases are a match to TRBD1. The germline V gene encodes CDR1 MNHGY and CDR2 SAAAGT. Trimming removed 6 bases from V and 1 base from J; junction bases left unmatched: 7. This CDR3 has 16 residues. The chain's CDR3 is CASRGQGAKIQETQYF. The CDR3 region has the DNA TGTGCCAGCAGAGGACAGGGGGCAAAAATCCAAGAGACCCAGTACTTC.

This rearrangement joins TRBV6-8 to TRBJ1-5, with D possibly matching TRBD1 (5 bases). This CDR3 is built from 18 residues. Germline V gene data show CDR1 as MNHGY and CDR2 as SAAAGT. The V and J ends lost 0 bases and 0 bases respectively, with 15 bases between them. This CDR3 is CASSYSRRQMYSNQPQHF. The CDR3 nucleotides are TGTGCCAGCAGTTACTCACGTCGACAGATGTATAGCAATCAGCCCCAGCATTTT.

In its sample, this clone was seen a few times. V is TRBV28 and J is TRBJ2-3; possibly TRBD2 for D (6 bases). V dropped 3 bases and J dropped 0 bases, with 10 bases sitting between them. The CDR3 consists of 15 residues. Germline values: CDR1 MDHEN, CDR2 SYDVKM. The CDR3 reads CASSFGRGSTDTQYF. CDR3 nucleotides: TGTGCCAGCAGTTTTGGCCGGGGGAGCACAGATACGCAGTATTTT.

This chain connects TRBV5-1 to TRBJ2-3, with a tentative D call TRBD1 (6 bases). V dropped 3 bases and J dropped 6 bases, with 17 bases sitting between them. Germline loops: CDR1 SGHRS, CDR2 YFSETQ. This CDR3 has 15 residues. Written as DNA, the CDR3 is TGCGCCAGCAGCTATGGGACACCCCAGGGGGATACGCAGTATTTT. Translation gives CASSYGTPQGDTQYF.

The gene calls are TRBV29-1 and TRBJ1-4, with 10 positions matching TRBD1. V shed 7 bases, J shed 10 bases, and the junction held 12 bases outside the gene matches. The CDR3 sequence is 14 residues long. Germline assignment: CDR1 SQVTM and CDR2 ANQGSEA. This chain's CDR3 is CSAGTDRGRPKLFF. CDR3 DNA: TGCAGCGCCGGAACTGACAGGGGGCGACCAAAACTGTTTTTT.

The rearrangement joins TRBV29-1 to TRBJ1-1; 7 bases agree with TRBD1. The CDR3 extends over 12 amino acids. The ends lost 7 bases at V and 5 bases at J; junction bases unmatched: 7. Germline-derived CDR1 and CDR2 are SQVTM and ANQGSEA. The CDR3 DNA follows: TGCAGCGGAAACAGGGGCGTGACTGAAGCTTTCTTT. It yields the protein CSGNRGVTEAFF.

The CDR3 sequence: CASSHAGAYNEQFF. Here the CDR3 DNA reads TGCGCCAGCAGCCACGCGGGAGCCTACAATGAGCAGTTCTTC. The chain links TRBV4-1 to TRBJ2-1, with 7 bases identical to TRBD2. The CDR3 is 14 residues long. Germline V gives CDR1 MGHRA, CDR2 YSYEKL. V lost 3 bases, J lost 2 bases, and 1 base stayed unmatched.

This rearrangement joins TRBV5-1 to TRBJ1-1, with D unresolved. The CDR3 loop spans 15 amino acids. Germline CDR1 and CDR2: SGHRS and YFSETQ. The germline V and J ends were trimmed by 0 bases and 1 base, with 10 bases remaining between them. CDR3 in amino acids: CASSLGRRGNTEAFF. The CDR3 DNA is TGCGCCAGCAGCTTGGGCCGACGGGGGAACACTGAAGCTTTCTTT. Filled out from reference TRBV5-1 and TRBJ1-1, the complete variable domain reads KAGVTQTPRYLIKTRGQQVTLSCSPISGHRSVSWYQQTPGQGLQFLFEYFSETQRNKGNFPGRFSGRQFSNSRSEMNVSTLELGDSALYLCASSLGRRGNTEAFFGQGTRLTVV.

The chain couples TRBV11-3 to TRBJ1-2; D might be TRBD1 (6 bases). V was shortened by 3 bases and J by 0 bases, with 17 bases between the two germline ends. The CDR3 is made up of 17 amino acids. Per the germline V gene, CDR1 is SGHNT and CDR2 is YENEEA. In DNA, the CDR3 is TGTGCCAGCAGCTTTGTGGCAGGGGTCGTCTCTAACTATGGCTACACCTTC. It is translated as CASSFVAGVVSNYGYTF.

This clone was seen repeatedly, ten times or more. This rearrangement joins TRBV11-3 to TRBJ2-7; 9 bases agree with TRBD1. The J segment lost 6 bases and the V segment lost 8 bases, leaving 14 bases of the junction unmatched. This CDR3 comprises 15 residues. Per the germline V gene, CDR1 is SGHNT and CDR2 is YENEEA. CDR3 sequence (DNA): TGTGCCAGCTGGCGGCGGGACAGGGCAGGGCTCGAGCAGTACTTC. Translation gives CASWRRDRAGLEQYF.

There are a few counts of this clone. The chain is built from TRBV6-8 and TRBJ1-1; D unclear. The germline gives CDR1 MNHGY, CDR2 SAAAGT. The CDR3 is 16 residues long. V lost 7 bases to trimming and J lost 0 bases, with 18 bases between them. The DNA of the CDR3 is TGTGCCAGCACCCAACGGGCGGGAGATTTGAACACTGAAGCTTTCTTT. The encoded protein is CASTQRAGDLNTEAFF.

The rearrangement uses TRBV18 and TRBJ2-3; tentatively, D is TRBD1 (5 bases). Germline lookup yields CDR1 KGHSH and CDR2 LQKENI. Between the trimmed V and J ends, which lost 4 bases and 8 bases, there was a span of 16 bases. This CDR3 spans 14 amino acids. Here the CDR3 reads CASSLGQTSGTQYF. CDR3 bases: TGTGCCAGCTCACTCGGACAAACGTCTGGTACGCAGTATTTT.

At least ten counts were recorded for this clone. The V and J genes are TRBV11-3 and TRBJ1-2; D uncertain. Germline V gene sequence: CDR1 SGHNT, CDR2 YENEEA. V was trimmed by 3 bases and J by 4 bases, leaving 15 bases between them. The CDR3 spans 15 residues. For the CDR3, the DNA is TGTGCCAGCAGCTTCGAGATCGGACCTTCCTATGGCTACACCTTC. Its protein product is CASSFEIGPSYGYTF.

This clone was counted only a few times. CDR3 residues: CASSRPGGEAFF. The CDR3 nucleotides read TGTGCCAGCAGTCGACCAGGGGGGGAAGCTTTCTTT. The V call is TRBV6-8, the J call TRBJ1-1, with 7 bases identical to TRBD1. This CDR3 has 12 amino acids. CDR1 and CDR2 from the germline V gene are MNHGY and SAAAGT. Unmatched junction bases numbered 5, after V lost 5 bases and J lost 8 bases.